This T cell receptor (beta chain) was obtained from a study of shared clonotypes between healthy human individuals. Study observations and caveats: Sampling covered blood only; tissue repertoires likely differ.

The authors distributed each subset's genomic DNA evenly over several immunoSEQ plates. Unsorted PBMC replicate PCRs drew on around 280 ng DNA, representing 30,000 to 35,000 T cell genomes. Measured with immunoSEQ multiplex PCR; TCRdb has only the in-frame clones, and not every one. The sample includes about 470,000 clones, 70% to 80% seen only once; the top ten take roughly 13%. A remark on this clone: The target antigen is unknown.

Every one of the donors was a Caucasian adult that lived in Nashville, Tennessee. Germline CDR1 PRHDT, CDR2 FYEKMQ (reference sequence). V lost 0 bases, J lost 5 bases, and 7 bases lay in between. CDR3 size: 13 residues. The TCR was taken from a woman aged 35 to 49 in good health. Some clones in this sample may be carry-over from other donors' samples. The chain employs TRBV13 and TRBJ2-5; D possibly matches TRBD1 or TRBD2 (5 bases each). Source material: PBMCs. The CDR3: CASSLGGRETQYF. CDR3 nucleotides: TGTGCCAGCAGCTTAGGGGGACGGGAGACCCAGTACTTC.